This entry describes one T cell receptor beta chain. Under the authors' procedure: Reference gene primer amplification yielded estimated nucleated cell counts. The protocol was immunoSEQ multiplex PCR, while the TCRdb copy is restricted to in-frame clones and leaves out a portion. The V and J calls and clone size come from that table; D and trimming were worked out from the DNA. The sample includes some 260,000 clones, less than 85% of them seen just once. This entry is derived from a study of blood T cell repertoires in COVID-19. As for the study in general: COVID-19 samples from acute and convalescent phases originated in the United States, Italy and Spain. In each case, the material was cDNA or gDNA derived from T cells, B-cell-depleted T cells, or PBMCs.

V shed 7 bases, J shed 3 bases, and the junction held 17 bases outside the gene matches. CDR1 SEHNR and CDR2 FQNEAQ come from the germline V gene (reference sequence). CDR3 length equals 20 residues. What was sequenced was peripheral blood. V is TRBV7-9 and J is TRBJ2-3, with 15 bases fitting TRBD2. This clonotype was sampled from a woman between 18 and 29 years old with acute or convalescent COVID-19. For the CDR3, the DNA is TGTGCCAGCAACAGACCGGGACTAGCGGGAGGTCACCGGGGGACAGATACGCAGTATTTT. It translates to CASNRPGLAGGHRGTDTQYF. The whole variable domain, filled in from reference TRBV7-9 and TRBJ2-3, reads DTGVSQNPRHKITKRGQNVTFRCDPISEHNRLYWYRQTLGQGPEFLTYFQNEAQLEKSRLLSDRFSAERPKGSFSTLEIQRTEQGDSAMYLCASNRPGLAGGHRGTDTQYFGPGTRLTVL.